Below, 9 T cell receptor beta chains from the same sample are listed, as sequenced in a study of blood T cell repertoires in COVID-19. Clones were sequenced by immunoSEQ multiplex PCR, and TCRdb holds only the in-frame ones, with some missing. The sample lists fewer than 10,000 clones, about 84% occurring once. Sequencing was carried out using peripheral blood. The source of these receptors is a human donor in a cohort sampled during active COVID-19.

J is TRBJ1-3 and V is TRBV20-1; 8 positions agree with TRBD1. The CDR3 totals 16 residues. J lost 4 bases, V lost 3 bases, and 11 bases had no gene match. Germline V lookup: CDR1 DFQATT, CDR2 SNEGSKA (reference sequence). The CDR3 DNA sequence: TGCAGTGCTAGTCCCCCCTGGACAGGGTCAGGAAACACCATATATTTT. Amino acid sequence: CSASPPWTGSGNTIYF.

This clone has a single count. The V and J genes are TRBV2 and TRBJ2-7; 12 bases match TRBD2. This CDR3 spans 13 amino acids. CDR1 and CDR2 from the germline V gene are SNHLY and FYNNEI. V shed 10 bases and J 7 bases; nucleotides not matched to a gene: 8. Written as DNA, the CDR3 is TGTGCCAACAGACTAGCGGGAGTCGGAGAGCAGTACGTC. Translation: CANRLAGVGEQYV.

Here the CDR3 DNA reads TGTGCCAGCAGTTCCCCGGGGAGATCTAATGAAAAACTGTTTTTT. Encoded protein: CASSSPGRSNEKLFF. This chain uses TRBV6-2 or TRBV6-3 with TRBJ1-4; D is uncertain. The CDR3 consists of 15 residues. V was cut by 4 bases and J by 3 bases, with 12 bases left in between. CDR1 is MNHEY and CDR2 is SVGEGT in the germline V gene.

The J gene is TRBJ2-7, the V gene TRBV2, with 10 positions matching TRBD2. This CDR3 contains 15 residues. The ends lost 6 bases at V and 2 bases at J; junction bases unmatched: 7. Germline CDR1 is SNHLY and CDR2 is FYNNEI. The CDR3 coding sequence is TGTGCCAGCAGCTCGGGACTAGCGAAGGCCTACGAGCAGTACTTC. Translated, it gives CASSSGLAKAYEQYF. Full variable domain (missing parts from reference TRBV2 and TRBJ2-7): EPEVTQTPSHQVTQMGQEVILRCVPISNHLYFYWYRQILGQKVEFLVSFYNNEISEKSEIFDDQFSVERPDGSNFTLKIRSTKLEDSAMYFCASSSGLAKAYEQYFGPGTRLTVT.

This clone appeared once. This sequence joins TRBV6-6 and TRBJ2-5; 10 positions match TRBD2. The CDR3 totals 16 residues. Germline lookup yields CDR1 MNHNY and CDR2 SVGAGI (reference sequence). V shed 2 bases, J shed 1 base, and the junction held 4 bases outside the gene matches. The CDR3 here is CASSYSSGGLQETQYF. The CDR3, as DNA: TGTGCCAGCAGTTACAGTAGCGGGGGGCTCCAAGAGACCCAGTACTTC.

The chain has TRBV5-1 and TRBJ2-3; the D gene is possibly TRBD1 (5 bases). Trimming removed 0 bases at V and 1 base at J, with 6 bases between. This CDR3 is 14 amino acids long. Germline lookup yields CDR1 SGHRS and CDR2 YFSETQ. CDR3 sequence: CASSLEGGTDTQYF. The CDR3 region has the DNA TGCGCCAGCAGCTTGGAAGGGGGCACAGATACGCAGTATTTT. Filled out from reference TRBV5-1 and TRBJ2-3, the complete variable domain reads KAGVTQTPRYLIKTRGQQVTLSCSPISGHRSVSWYQQTPGQGLQFLFEYFSETQRNKGNFPGRFSGRQFSNSRSEMNVSTLELGDSALYLCASSLEGGTDTQYFGPGTRLTVL.

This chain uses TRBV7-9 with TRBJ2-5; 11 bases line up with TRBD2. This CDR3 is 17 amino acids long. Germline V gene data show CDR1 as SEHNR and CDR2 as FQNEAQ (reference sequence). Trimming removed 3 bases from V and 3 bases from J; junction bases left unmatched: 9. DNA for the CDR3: TGTGCCAGCAGCTTCCCGACTAGCGGGGACCTAGAAGAGACCCAGTACTTC. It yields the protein CASSFPTSGDLEETQYF.

For the CDR3, the DNA is TGTGCCAGCTCATCCAGTTCGGTCGGAGCTGGGGATACGCAGTATTTT. This codes for CASSSSSVGAGDTQYF. The chain carries TRBV18 and TRBJ2-3; D is undetermined. The CDR3 runs to 16 residues. The germline V and J ends were trimmed by 5 bases and 6 bases, with 21 bases remaining between them. CDR1 KGHSH and CDR2 LQKENI come from the germline V gene.

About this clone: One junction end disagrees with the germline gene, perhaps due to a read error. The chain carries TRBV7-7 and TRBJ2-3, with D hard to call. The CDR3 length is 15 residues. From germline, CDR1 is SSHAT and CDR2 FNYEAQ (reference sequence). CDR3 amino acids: CASSLVPTSTDTQYF. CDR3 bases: TGTGCTAGCAGCTTAGTGCCTACTAGCACAGATACGCAGTATTTT.